Following are 29 T cell receptor beta chains from one sample sequenced in a study. MiXCR, run by TCRdb on the 5' RACE reads, gives a single entry per CDR3 protein. Among 10,000 to 12,000 distinct CDR3 sequences listed, 15% to 20% were seen once. The sorted Tregs were CD4+CD25+CD127-/low cells. Sequencing used Tregs sorted from a lymph node. Source of these receptors: a female donor with breast cancer.

This clonotype is judged medium-sized (0.01 to 0.1%). The rearrangement links TRBV27 to TRBJ2-3; 8 positions match TRBD1. The CDR3 sequence is 17 residues long. J was trimmed by 3 bases and V by 0 bases; bases with no gene match: 8. Germline CDR1 is MNHEY and CDR2 is SMNVEV (reference sequence). CDR3 in DNA: TGTGCCAGCAGTTTATCATCCAGACAGGGGCGAACAGATACGCAGTATTTT. It yields the protein CASSLSSRQGRTDTQYF.

J is TRBJ2-1 and V is TRBV18; D gene ambiguous. Germline V gene lookup returns CDR1 KGHSH and CDR2 LQKENI. This CDR3 is built from 13 residues. V lost 6 bases and J lost 9, with 15 bases in between. The CDR3: CASSPDLLSEQFF. The CDR3 DNA reads TGTGCCAGCTCGCCCGACTTGTTAAGTGAGCAGTTCTTC.

This clonotype is judged medium-sized (0.01 to 0.1%). The genes are TRBV7-2 and TRBJ2-5; 10 positions match TRBD1. The CDR3 spans 15 residues. V was pared by 5 bases and J by 4 bases, with 7 bases of the junction left unmatched. Germline V gene data show CDR1 as SGHTA and CDR2 as FQGNSA. This chain's CDR3 is CASSLGQGVPETQYF. The CDR3 DNA is TGTGCCAGCAGCCTCGGACAGGGGGTCCCAGAGACCCAGTACTTC. Together with reference TRBV7-2 and TRBJ2-5, the CDR3 gives the full variable domain: GAGVSQSPSNKVTEKGKDVELRCDPISGHTALYWYRQSLGQGLEFLIYFQGNSAPDKSGLPSDRFSAERTGGSVSTLTIQRTQQEDSAVYLCASSLGQGVPETQYFGPGTRLLVL.

In its sample, this clonotype is medium-sized. The gene calls are TRBV5-1 and TRBJ2-1; 9 nucleotides line up with TRBD1. The CDR3 totals 16 residues. Trimming took 0 bases from V and 4 from J; bases not matched to a gene: 5. Germline V gene data show CDR1 as SGHRS and CDR2 as YFSETQ. In nucleotides, the CDR3 is TGCGCCAGCAGCTTGGGTGGGACAGGGCCTTACAATGAGCAGTTCTTC. Its translation: CASSLGGTGPYNEQFF.

This clonotype is labeled medium-sized. V and J are TRBV7-2 and TRBJ1-2; 11 bases are a match to TRBD1. The CDR3 has 13 residues. With 1 base clipped from V and 8 bases from J, the junction kept 0 bases outside the gene matches. Germline CDR1 SGHTA, CDR2 FQGNSA. Here the CDR3 DNA reads TGTGCCAGCAGCTTAGGGACAGGGGGCGGCTACACCTTC. This encodes CASSLGTGGGYTF.

By sample share, this clonotype is medium-sized. V gene TRBV20-1 combines with J gene TRBJ2-5, with D tentatively TRBD2 (6 bases). The CDR3 covers 12 residues. Trimming shortened V by 4 bases and J by 4 bases, and 10 bases separated the two germline ends. Germline-derived CDR1 and CDR2 are DFQATT and SNEGSKA (reference sequence). In DNA, the CDR3 is TGCAGTGCTAACGGAGGGAGAGAGACCCAGTACTTC. Its protein is CSANGGRETQYF.

The V gene is TRBV11-3, the J gene TRBJ2-1, with 10 nucleotides matching TRBD2. Germline trimming cut 5 bases from V and 8 bases from J; bases unmatched to any gene: 9. In germline, CDR1 is SGHNT, CDR2 YENEEA. The CDR3 loop spans 15 amino acids. The CDR3 region has the DNA TGTGCCAGCAGCCCGAGCGGGAGGGGAAGGGATGAGCAGTTCTTC. As protein: CASSPSGRGRDEQFF.

This clonotype is medium-sized in the sample. This chain links TRBV7-9 with TRBJ1-2; D unclear. Trimming shortened V by 5 bases and J by 6 bases, and 13 bases separated the two germline ends. Germline CDR1 is SEHNR and CDR2 is FQNEAQ (reference sequence). The CDR3 is 13 residues long. The CDR3 reads CASSLGRSHGYTF. The CDR3 DNA follows: TGTGCCAGCAGCCTTGGTAGAAGCCATGGCTACACCTTC.

This clonotype is judged medium-sized. The V and J genes are TRBV7-9 and TRBJ1-4, with a possible D match to TRBD1 (5 bases). V lost 3 bases and J lost 7, with 12 bases in between. Germline V lookup: CDR1 SEHNR, CDR2 FQNEAQ (reference sequence). This CDR3 has 14 residues. The CDR3, as DNA: TGTGCCAGCAGCTTCGAACCCGGGGGTGAAAAACTGTTTTTT. Its translation is CASSFEPGGEKLFF.

This clonotype is labeled medium-sized. This sequence joins TRBV5-1 and TRBJ2-1; weak D call: TRBD2 (5 bases). In germline, CDR1 is SGHRS, CDR2 YFSETQ. CDR3 length: 13 residues. Deletions cut 2 bases from V and 5 bases from J, with 8 bases between. The CDR3 DNA reads TGCGCCAGCAGCTTTGAGGGAAACAATGAGCAGTTCTTC. Encoded protein: CASSFEGNNEQFF.

By frequency in the sample, this clonotype is medium-sized. V and J are TRBV20-1 and TRBJ1-2; D may be TRBD1 (5 bases). Germline assignment: CDR1 DFQATT and CDR2 SNEGSKA (reference sequence). V was cut by 5 bases and J by 4 bases, with 20 bases left in between. CDR3 length: 15 amino acids. For the CDR3, the DNA is TGCAGTGCTGACGGACCGACGGGACCCTCCTATGGCTACACCTTC. It is translated as CSADGPTGPSYGYTF.

By share, this clonotype counts as medium-sized. The chain carries TRBV7-8 and TRBJ2-2; 10 bases match TRBD1. The CDR3 is 17 amino acids. CDR1 and CDR2 (germline): SGHVS, FQNEAQ. V was clipped by 5 bases and J by 6 bases; unmatched bases: 12. The CDR3 reads CASSQGQGKSRAGELFF. The CDR3, as DNA: TGTGCCAGCAGCCAGGGACAGGGGAAGTCGAGGGCCGGGGAGCTGTTTTTT.

This clonotype showed up many times. This sequence joins TRBV28 and TRBJ2-7, with 7 bases matching TRBD2. Germline values: CDR1 MDHEN, CDR2 SYDVKM. V shed 7 bases, J shed 1 base, and the junction held 10 bases outside the gene matches. The CDR3 extends over 15 amino acids. CDR3 DNA sequence: TGTGCCAGCATAGGGGACCTAGCGGAGTCCTACGAGCAGTACTTC. Protein product: CASIGDLAESYEQYF.

This clonotype qualifies as medium-sized (0.01 to 0.1%). The chain uses TRBV7-2 and TRBJ1-1, with TRBD1 matching over 9 bases. Looked up from germline, CDR1 is SGHTA and CDR2 is FQGNSA. The CDR3 has 18 residues. J was trimmed by 4 bases and V by 2 bases; bases with no gene match: 14. For the CDR3, the DNA is TGTGCCAGCAGCTTAACCCTAGGTGGGGACAGGGCGGTCACTGAAGCTTTCTTT. It is translated as CASSLTLGGDRAVTEAFF.

This clonotype has more than one count but fewer than ten. Possible read error: a much larger clone is one base away. V and J are TRBV12-3 or TRBV12-4 and TRBJ2-5, with D hard to call. The CDR3 length is 14 residues. With 8 bases removed from V and 3 bases from J, the gap between germline ends came to 16 bases. The CDR3 spells CASGPLPAEETQYF. The CDR3 region has the DNA TGTGCCAGCGGTCCCTTACCGGCCGAAGAGACCCAGTACTTC.

This clonotype was detected ten times or more. The V gene is TRBV19, the J gene TRBJ2-2, with D possibly called TRBD1 or TRBD2 (6 bases each). CDR1 LNHDA and CDR2 SQIVND come from the germline V gene (reference sequence). The V end was cut by 5 bases, the J end by 4 bases, with 17 bases between. The CDR3 spans 16 residues. CDR3 loop: CASSSSRGAGTGELFF. In DNA, the CDR3 is TGTGCCAGTAGTTCATCTAGGGGGGCCGGCACCGGGGAGCTGTTTTTT.

The chain employs TRBV5-5 and TRBJ2-7; perhaps TRBD1 as D (5 bases). V lost 4 bases and J lost 2, with 19 bases in between. The CDR3 runs to 16 residues. Germline values: CDR1 SGHKS, CDR2 YYEKEE (reference sequence). The CDR3 region is CASSPSIVGQTYEQYF. The CDR3 DNA reads TGTGCCAGCAGCCCCTCGATTGTGGGGCAGACCTACGAGCAGTACTTC.

This clonotype has just a few counts. A clone one base away is much larger, so this may be a read error. This chain uses TRBV7-9 with TRBJ1-2; D unclear. The CDR3 has 15 residues. Germline assignment: CDR1 SEHNR and CDR2 FQNEAQ (reference sequence). The CDR3 DNA reads TGTGCCAGCAGCCCCGCCCTAGGAGACCGGGGTGGCTGCACCTTC. It translates to CASSPALGDRGGCTF.

This clonotype is classed as medium-sized. V usage is TRBV7-9 and J usage is TRBJ2-1; D is undetermined. Trimming left V 5 bases short and J 1 base short, with 12 bases between. This CDR3 is built from 15 residues. CDR1 SEHNR and CDR2 FQNEAQ come from the germline V gene (reference sequence). The CDR3 nucleotides are TGTGCCAGCAGCCCCCCAGGAAGGTCCTACAATGAGCAGTTCTTC. Translating gives CASSPPGRSYNEQFF.

This clonotype qualifies as medium-sized. This chain uses TRBV4-2 with TRBJ2-7, with D unresolved. Germline V gene lookup returns CDR1 LGHNA and CDR2 YNFKEQ. The ends were cut back, 0 bases at V and 0 bases at J, with 6 bases in the middle. This CDR3 region has 14 residues. CDR3 sequence reads: CASSQDTFSYEQYF. The CDR3 bases are TGTGCCAGCAGCCAAGACACGTTCTCCTACGAGCAGTACTTC.

This clonotype was counted ten times or more. V usage is TRBV13 and J usage is TRBJ2-7; D remains ambiguous. V shed 8 bases and J shed 1 base, with 15 bases lying between them. The CDR3 has 14 residues. CDR1 is PRHDT and CDR2 is FYEKMQ in the germline V gene (reference sequence). The CDR3 region is CASQESRVSYEQYF. CDR3 DNA sequence: TGTGCCAGCCAAGAGAGTCGGGTTTCCTACGAGCAGTACTTC.

This clonotype has more than one count but fewer than ten. This may be a read error, as it is one base from a much larger clone. The J gene is TRBJ1-2, the V gene TRBV7-2; D is unclear. This CDR3 comprises 12 residues. Germline CDR1 is SGHTA and CDR2 is FQGNSA. The CDR3 is CAGSLDMYGYTF. The CDR3 DNA reads TGTGCCGGCAGCTTAGACATGTATGGCTACACCTTC. The full variable domain, rest sourced from reference TRBV7-2 and TRBJ1-2, is GAGVSQSPSNKVTEKGKDVELRCDPISGHTALYWYRQSLGQGLEFLIYFQGNSAPDKSGLPSDRFSAERTGGSVSTLTIQRTQQEDSAVYLCAGSLDMYGYTFGSGTRLTVV.

The chain uses TRBV5-4 and TRBJ2-1; TRBD2 aligns across 7 bases. CDR1 and CDR2 from the germline V gene are SGHNT and YYREEE (reference sequence). This CDR3 contains 17 residues. With 4 bases clipped from V and 3 bases from J, the junction kept 13 bases outside the gene matches. The CDR3 coding sequence is TGTGCCAGCAGCGCCCCTGGGTGGGAGGGCCGCTACAATGAGCAGTTCTTC. Its translation is CASSAPGWEGRYNEQFF.

By share, this clonotype ranks as medium-sized. The chain employs TRBV6-2 or TRBV6-3 and TRBJ1-2, with D possibly TRBD1 on 5 matching bases. From germline, CDR1 is MNHEY and CDR2 SVGEGT. V lost 6 bases and J 4 bases, leaving 15 bases between the germline ends. The CDR3 loop spans 14 amino acids. Here the CDR3 reads CASSPPGMGYGYTF. CDR3 DNA sequence: TGTGCCAGCAGCCCTCCAGGGATGGGCTATGGCTACACCTTC.

Details on this clonotype: Since a much larger clone is just one base distant, this may be a read error. V and J are TRBV7-2 and TRBJ2-7; D possibly corresponds to TRBD2 (5 bases). CDR3 length equals 13 residues. The germline V gene has CDR1 SGHTA and CDR2 FQGNSA. CDR3 in amino acids: CASGLRAGDEQYF. The CDR3 DNA follows: TGTGCCAGCGGCTTAAGGGCCGGGGACGAGCAGTACTTC.

This clonotype counts as medium-sized. The CDR3 DNA sequence: TGTGCCACCAGTGATAGACTAGCGTACACAGATACGCAGTATTTT. Its translation: CATSDRLAYTDTQYF. This chain uses TRBV24-1 with TRBJ2-3, with 8 bases fitting TRBD2. V gave up 3 bases and J gave up 2 bases; unmatched junction bases: 3. This CDR3 comprises 15 residues. Germline V gene data show CDR1 as KGHDR and CDR2 as SFDVKD.

By frequency in the sample, this clonotype is medium-sized. V is TRBV2 and J is TRBJ2-3, with TRBD2 matching over 12 bases. V lost 2 bases, J lost 3 bases, and 3 bases stayed unmatched. CDR3 size: 16 residues. Germline assignment: CDR1 SNHLY and CDR2 FYNNEI. CDR3 coding DNA: TGTGCCAGCAGTGAACGCGGACTAGCGGGGACAGATACGCAGTATTTT. Its translation: CASSERGLAGTDTQYF.

This clonotype has only a few counts. The chain employs TRBV25-1 and TRBJ2-7; unclear D gene. The CDR3 extends over 11 amino acids. Trimming took 8 bases from V and 5 from J, leaving 10 bases between them. CDR1 and CDR2 (germline): MGHDK, SYGVNS. The CDR3: CASAKGHEQYF. DNA for the CDR3: TGTGCCAGCGCCAAGGGTCACGAGCAGTACTTC.

This clonotype was counted ten times or more. A much larger clone differs by one base, so this may be a read error. The chain uses TRBV28 and TRBJ1-2; maybe TRBD1 (5 bases). CDR1 is MDHEN and CDR2 is SYDVKM in the germline V gene. CDR3 size: 12 residues. Trimming stripped 5 bases from V and 6 bases from J, with 10 bases between. This CDR3 reads CASSVGGDGYTF. In DNA, the CDR3 is TGTGCCAGCAGTGTCGGGGGGGATGGCTACACCTTC.